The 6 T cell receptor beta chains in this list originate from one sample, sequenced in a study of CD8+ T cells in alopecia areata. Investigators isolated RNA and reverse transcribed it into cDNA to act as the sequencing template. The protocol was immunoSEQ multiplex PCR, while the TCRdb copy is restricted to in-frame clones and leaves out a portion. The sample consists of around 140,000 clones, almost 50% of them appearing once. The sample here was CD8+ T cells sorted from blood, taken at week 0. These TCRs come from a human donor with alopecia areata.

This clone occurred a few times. The CDR3 reads CASSQGGGTLHF. The DNA of the CDR3 is TGCGCCAGCAGCCAAGGGGGAGGAACCCTCCACTTT. J is TRBJ1-6 and V is TRBV4-1; D is ambiguous. This CDR3 has 12 amino acids. Germline CDR1 and CDR2: MGHRA and YSYEKL. Trimming cost V 1 base and J 14 bases, with 9 bases left between them.

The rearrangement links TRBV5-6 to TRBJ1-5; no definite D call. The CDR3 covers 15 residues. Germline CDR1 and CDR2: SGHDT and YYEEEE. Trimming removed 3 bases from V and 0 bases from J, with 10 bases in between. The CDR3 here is CASSSLRYSNQPQHF. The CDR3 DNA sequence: TGTGCCAGCAGCTCCCTCAGGTATAGCAATCAGCCCCAGCATTTT.

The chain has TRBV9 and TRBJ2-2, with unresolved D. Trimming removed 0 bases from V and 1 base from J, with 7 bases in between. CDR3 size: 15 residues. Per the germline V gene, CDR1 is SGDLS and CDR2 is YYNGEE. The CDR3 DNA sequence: TGTGCCAGCAGCGTAGAAAAGGTGAACACCGGGGAGCTGTTTTTT. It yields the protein CASSVEKVNTGELFF. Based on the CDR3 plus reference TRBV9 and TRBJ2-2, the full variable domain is DSGVTQTPKHLITATGQRVTLRCSPRSGDLSVYWYQQSLDQGLQFLIQYYNGEERAKGNILERFSAQQFPDLHSELNLSSLELGDSALYFCASSVEKVNTGELFFGEGSRLTVL.

CDR3 sequence reads: CASRQGWAEAFF. In DNA form, the CDR3 reads TGTGCCAGCCGACAGGGCTGGGCTGAAGCTTTCTTT. The gene calls are TRBV2 and TRBJ1-1; 7 nucleotides match TRBD1. CDR3 length: 12 residues. In germline, CDR1 is SNHLY, CDR2 FYNNEI. The J segment lost 6 bases and the V segment lost 8 bases, leaving 6 bases of the junction unmatched.

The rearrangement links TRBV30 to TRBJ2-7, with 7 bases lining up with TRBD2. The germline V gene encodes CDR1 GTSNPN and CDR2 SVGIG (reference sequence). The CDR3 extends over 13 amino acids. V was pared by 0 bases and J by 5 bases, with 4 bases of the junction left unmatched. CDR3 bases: TGTGCCTGGAGTGTAGCTGGGGGGGACGAGCAGTACTTC. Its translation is CAWSVAGGDEQYF.

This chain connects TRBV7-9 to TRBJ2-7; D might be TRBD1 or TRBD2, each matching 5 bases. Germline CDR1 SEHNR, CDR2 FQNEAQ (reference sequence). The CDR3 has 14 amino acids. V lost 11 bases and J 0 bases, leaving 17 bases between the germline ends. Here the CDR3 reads CAGLRDGTSYEQYF. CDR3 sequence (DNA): TGTGCCGGGCTTCGGGATGGGACCTCCTACGAGCAGTACTTC.